The 23 T cell receptor beta chains presented below share a single source sample, sequenced in a study of Ad26.COV2.S vaccination and SARS-CoV-2 variants (dated by TCRdb to the early 2020s). The treatment or condition label here, explained by the study, means: over 15 received Ad26.COV2.S at low or high dose, single or two shots; a few received placebo; per-sample allocation not given. Repertoires of vaccine and placebo recipients were sequenced from samples taken on day 63 after the first injection. The library was generated by the immunoSEQ multiplex PCR assay. TCRdb holds this immuneACCESS table with in-frame rearrangements only. Some clones are missing; in checked studies, unresolved V genes explain under half, and the rest has no known cause. Recorded for this sample are roughly 410,000 clones; 80% to 90% of them occurred a single time. Clones ranked in the top ten supply nearly 7.5% of the sample.

The sequences come from peripheral blood, collected in a trial of Ad26.COV2.S vaccine versus placebo. These receptors were taken from a person between 18 and 65 years old who received the Ad26.COV2.S COVID-19 vaccine or a placebo.

The gene calls are TRBV24-1 and TRBJ1-2, with TRBD1 as a possible D gene (5 bases). The germline CDR1 and CDR2 sequences are KGHDR and SFDVKD. The CDR3 loop spans 13 amino acids. V was pared by 3 bases and J by 9 bases, with 13 bases between. CDR3 residues: CATSDPTGGSYTF. The DNA for the CDR3 is TGTGCCACCAGTGATCCCACAGGAGGGAGCTACACCTTC.

The chain employs TRBV7-9 and TRBJ2-1; 14 positions agree with TRBD2. This CDR3 contains 14 residues. The V gene end was trimmed by 8 bases and the J gene end by 8 bases; junction bases not matched to a gene: 5. In germline, CDR1 is SEHNR, CDR2 FQNEAQ (reference sequence). CDR3 loop: CASGTSGSIYEQFF. CDR3 DNA: TGTGCCAGCGGGACTAGCGGGAGTATCTATGAGCAGTTCTTC.

This clone was picked up one time. The chain is built from TRBV7-9 and TRBJ2-5; D is perhaps TRBD1 (5 bases). This CDR3 region has 14 residues. With 2 bases removed from V and 1 base from J, the gap between germline ends came to 8 bases. Germline V gene sequence: CDR1 SEHNR, CDR2 FQNEAQ (reference sequence). The CDR3: CASSLMTVQETQYF. The CDR3 DNA reads as TGTGCCAGCAGCTTAATGACAGTCCAAGAGACCCAGTACTTC.

The chain combines TRBV9 with TRBJ2-1; tentatively, D is TRBD2 (6 bases). The CDR3 loop spans 15 amino acids. Per the germline V gene, CDR1 is SGDLS and CDR2 is YYNGEE. V lost 4 bases to trimming and J lost 6 bases, with 17 bases between them. CDR3 nucleotides: TGTGCCAGCAGCCAAGAACTAGCTTCTAGCAATGAGCAGTTCTTC. Protein sequence: CASSQELASSNEQFF. Looking up the rest from reference TRBV9 and TRBJ2-1 gives the full variable domain: DSGVTQTPKHLITATGQRVTLRCSPRSGDLSVYWYQQSLDQGLQFLIQYYNGEERAKGNILERFSAQQFPDLHSELNLSSLELGDSALYFCASSQELASSNEQFFGPGTRLTVL.

The rearrangement links TRBV19 to TRBJ2-3; the D call may be TRBD1 or TRBD2 (6 bases each). Trimming took off 5 bases at V and 2 bases at J, with 23 bases between the two ends. CDR1 LNHDA and CDR2 SQIVND come from the germline V gene (reference sequence). CDR3 length: 18 residues. CDR3 amino acids: CASSPETLALGATDTQYF. The CDR3 region has the DNA TGTGCCAGTAGTCCCGAAACTCTAGCGTTGGGGGCCACAGATACGCAGTATTTT.

The gene calls are TRBV7-3 and TRBJ1-2; 8 bases match TRBD1. Germline CDR1 SGHTA, CDR2 FQGTGA. The CDR3 covers 14 residues. The J segment lost 8 bases and the V segment lost 0 bases, leaving 5 bases of the junction unmatched. This CDR3 reads CASSLTPAGGGYTF. CDR3 DNA sequence: TGTGCCAGCAGCTTAACGCCGGCAGGGGGCGGCTACACCTTC. Supplemented by reference TRBV7-3 and TRBJ1-2, the full variable domain reads GAGVSQTPSNKVTEKGKYVELRCDPISGHTALYWYRQSLGQGPEFLIYFQGTGAADDSGLPNDRFFAVRPEGSVSTLKIQRTERGDSAVYLCASSLTPAGGGYTFGSGTRLTVV.

The chain uses TRBV15 and TRBJ1-4; D is undetermined. V lost 6 bases and J lost 5, with 10 bases in between. The CDR3 totals 13 residues. Germline V gives CDR1 LNHNV, CDR2 YYDKDF (reference sequence). This chain's CDR3 is CATSRGRNEKLFF. The CDR3 DNA reads as TGTGCCACCAGTCGAGGGAGGAATGAAAAACTGTTTTTT.

The rearrangement joins TRBV6-1 to TRBJ2-7; D remains unclear. Germline V CDR1 and CDR2: MNHNS, SASEGT. V dropped 1 base and J dropped 3 bases, with 13 bases sitting between them. This CDR3 comprises 15 residues. CDR3 nucleotides: TGTGCCAGCAGTGAAGGGCCCCGGAAAGGCTACGAGCAGTACTTC. Protein sequence: CASSEGPRKGYEQYF.

The V call is TRBV3-1 (or the pseudogene TRBV3-2), the J call TRBJ2-1, with 8 nucleotides matching TRBD2. Trimming removed 5 bases from V and 8 bases from J; junction bases left unmatched: 8. The CDR3 loop spans 14 amino acids. Per germline, CDR1 LGHDT and CDR2 YNNKEL (reference sequence). CDR3 protein: CASSLGLDSHEQFF. The CDR3, as DNA: TGTGCCAGCAGCTTGGGACTAGATTCGCATGAGCAGTTCTTC.

J is TRBJ1-5 and V is TRBV7-9; TRBD1 aligns across 9 bases. CDR3 length: 15 residues. The junction had 7 bases not matched to a gene; V was cut back by 5 bases and J by 5 bases. CDR1 SEHNR and CDR2 FQNEAQ come from the germline V gene (reference sequence). As DNA, the CDR3 is TGTGCCAGCAGCCCTGGACAGGGGAATTATCAGCCCCAGCATTTT. Residues: CASSPGQGNYQPQHF.

This clone was seen once. The rearrangement joins TRBV9 to TRBJ1-5, with 9 bases matching TRBD1. CDR1 and CDR2 (germline): SGDLS, YYNGEE. With 4 bases clipped from V and 6 bases from J, the junction kept 5 bases outside the gene matches. This CDR3 has 14 amino acids. The CDR3 DNA follows: TGTGCCAGCAGCTCGGGACAGGGCGGTCAGCCCCAGCATTTT. Protein: CASSSGQGGQPQHF.

The V gene is TRBV7-2, the J gene TRBJ2-2; D is unresolved. The V gene's germline CDR1 is SGHTA and CDR2 FQGNSA. Between the trimmed V and J ends, which lost 4 bases and 6 bases, there was a span of 9 bases. The length of the CDR3 is 13 residues. CDR3 sequence (DNA): TGTGCCAGCAGCTCCCTCTGGTCCGGGGAGCTGTTTTTT. Protein: CASSSLWSGELFF.

The rearrangement uses TRBV10-2 and TRBJ2-4; D unresolved. There are 13 residues in the CDR3. Trimming stripped 8 bases from V and 2 bases from J, with 10 bases between. Germline assignment: CDR1 WSHSY and CDR2 SAAADI. The CDR3 nucleotides read TGCGCCAGCGCCCAAGGGACCAAAAACATTCAGTACTTC. Translation: CASAQGTKNIQYF.

V usage is TRBV5-1 and J usage is TRBJ1-1; TRBD1 might be the D (5 bases). The ends were cut back, 4 bases at V and 1 base at J, with 11 bases in the middle. The germline CDR1 and CDR2 sequences are SGHRS and YFSETQ. This CDR3 has 14 amino acids. The CDR3 nucleotides read TGCGCCAGCAGCCTCGGGGCGCCGAACACTGAAGCTTTCTTT. Encoded protein: CASSLGAPNTEAFF.

The chain recombines TRBV28 with TRBJ1-2; 7 bases are a match to TRBD1. V was clipped by 5 bases and J by 2 bases; unmatched bases: 5. Germline values: CDR1 MDHEN, CDR2 SYDVKM. The CDR3 has 14 residues. Here the CDR3 reads CASSMGQPNYGYTF. CDR3 nucleotides: TGTGCCAGCAGTATGGGACAGCCGAACTATGGCTACACCTTC.

This clone was seen at least ten times. The chain recombines TRBV24-1 with TRBJ1-5; 8 bases line up with TRBD1. Per germline, CDR1 KGHDR and CDR2 SFDVKD. J lost 5 bases, V lost 1 base, and 6 bases had no gene match. The CDR3 runs to 16 residues. The CDR3 DNA reads as TGTGCCACCAGTGATTTTCGTGGACAGGGTTATCAGCCCCAGCATTTT. Its protein is CATSDFRGQGYQPQHF.

V usage is TRBV5-1 and J usage is TRBJ2-7; D is perhaps TRBD2 (6 bases). This CDR3 has 12 amino acids. V dropped 1 base and J dropped 6 bases, with 8 bases sitting between them. The V gene's germline CDR1 is SGHRS and CDR2 YFSETQ. CDR3 residues: CASSLYGGEQYF. CDR3 in DNA: TGCGCCAGCAGCTTGTACGGGGGCGAGCAGTACTTC.

This chain connects TRBV3-1 (or the pseudogene TRBV3-2) to TRBJ1-2; perhaps TRBD1 as D (5 bases). Per germline, CDR1 LGHDT and CDR2 YNNKEL (reference sequence). The CDR3 has 13 residues. V dropped 5 bases and J dropped 5 bases, with 12 bases sitting between them. In DNA, the CDR3 is TGTGCCAGCAGCAGCGGGACGGATTATGGCTACACCTTC. Translated: CASSSGTDYGYTF.

This rearrangement joins TRBV5-1 to TRBJ2-5, with D uncertain. The germline V gene encodes CDR1 SGHRS and CDR2 YFSETQ. This CDR3 comprises 12 residues. V lost 4 bases to trimming and J lost 5 bases, with 9 bases between them. The CDR3 nucleotides are TGCGCCAGCAGCCCTGACGGGGAGACCCAGTACTTC. It specifies CASSPDGETQYF.

V and J are TRBV6-2 or TRBV6-3 and TRBJ2-7, with D possibly being TRBD2 (5 bases). Germline-derived CDR1 and CDR2 are MNHEY and SVGEGT. The CDR3 sequence is 12 residues long. The V gene lost 5 bases and the J gene lost 6 bases, with 11 bases spanning the gap. The CDR3 reads CASSKRGGEQYF. As DNA, the CDR3 is TGTGCCAGCAGTAAGCGCGGAGGCGAGCAGTACTTC.

The V call is TRBV4-1, the J call TRBJ1-2; perhaps TRBD1 as D (5 bases). The V gene's germline CDR1 is MGHRA and CDR2 YSYEKL. CDR3 size: 15 residues. Trimming stripped 1 base from V and 9 bases from J, with 18 bases between. CDR3 nucleotides: TGCGCCAGCAGCCAAGGCGTTCGGGGCTATGTAAGCTACACCTTC. This translates into CASSQGVRGYVSYTF.

The V call is TRBV27, the J call TRBJ1-3; 9 nucleotides match TRBD1. This CDR3 is 14 amino acids long. V lost 11 bases to trimming and J lost 5 bases; unmatched junction nucleotides: 10. The V gene's germline CDR1 is MNHEY and CDR2 SMNVEV (reference sequence). As DNA, the CDR3 is TGTGCCCCACGACAGGGGGAGTGGAGAAACACCATATATTTT. This gives the protein CAPRQGEWRNTIYF.

DNA of the CDR3: TGTGCCAGCGAGTTATGGGGGGATGAAGCTTTCTTT. It translates to CASELWGDEAFF. V and J are TRBV28 and TRBJ1-1; tentatively, D is TRBD1 (5 bases). The germline V and J ends were trimmed by 8 bases and 7 bases, with 14 bases remaining between them. Germline CDR1 reads MDHEN; CDR2 reads SYDVKM. The CDR3 contains 12 residues.